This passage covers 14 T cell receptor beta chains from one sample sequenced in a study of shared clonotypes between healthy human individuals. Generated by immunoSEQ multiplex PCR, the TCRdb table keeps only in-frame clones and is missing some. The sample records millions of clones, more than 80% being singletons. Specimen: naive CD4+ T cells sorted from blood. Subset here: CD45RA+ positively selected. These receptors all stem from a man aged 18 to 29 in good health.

CDR3 DNA: TGTGCCAGCAGACTTACGCGGACTAGCGGGAGGGCCTATGAGCAGTTCTTC. As protein: CASRLTRTSGRAYEQFF. The chain is built from TRBV7-9 and TRBJ2-1; 15 bases are shared with TRBD2. Germline CDR1 is SEHNR and CDR2 is FQNEAQ (reference sequence). Losses at the gene ends were 6 bases for V and 8 bases for J; bases not matched to a gene: 11. The CDR3 has 17 residues.

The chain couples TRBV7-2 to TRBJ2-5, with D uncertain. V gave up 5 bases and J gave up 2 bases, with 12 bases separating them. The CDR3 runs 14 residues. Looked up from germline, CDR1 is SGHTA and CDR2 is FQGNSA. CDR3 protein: CASSRIRPQETQYF. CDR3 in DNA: TGTGCCAGCAGCCGAATAAGGCCACAAGAGACCCAGTACTTC.

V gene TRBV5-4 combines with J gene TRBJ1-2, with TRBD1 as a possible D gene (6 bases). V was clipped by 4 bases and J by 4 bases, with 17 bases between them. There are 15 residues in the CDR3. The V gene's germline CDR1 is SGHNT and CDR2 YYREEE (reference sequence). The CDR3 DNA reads TGTGCCAGCAGCCTGGACAGCTTCCTATTCTATGGCTACACCTTC. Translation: CASSLDSFLFYGYTF.

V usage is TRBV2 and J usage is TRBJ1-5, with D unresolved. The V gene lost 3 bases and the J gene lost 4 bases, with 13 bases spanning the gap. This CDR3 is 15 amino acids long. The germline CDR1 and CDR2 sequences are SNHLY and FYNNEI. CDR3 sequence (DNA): TGTGCCAGCAGTGAGGGCACAAAAGGGAATCAGCCCCAGCATTTT. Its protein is CASSEGTKGNQPQHF.

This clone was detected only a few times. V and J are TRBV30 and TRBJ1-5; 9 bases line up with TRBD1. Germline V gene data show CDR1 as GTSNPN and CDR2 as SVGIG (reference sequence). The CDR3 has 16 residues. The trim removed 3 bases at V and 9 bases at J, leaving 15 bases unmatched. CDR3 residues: CAWSGNRGQHTTPQHF. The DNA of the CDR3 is TGTGCCTGGAGCGGGAACAGGGGGCAACATACAACGCCCCAGCATTTT.

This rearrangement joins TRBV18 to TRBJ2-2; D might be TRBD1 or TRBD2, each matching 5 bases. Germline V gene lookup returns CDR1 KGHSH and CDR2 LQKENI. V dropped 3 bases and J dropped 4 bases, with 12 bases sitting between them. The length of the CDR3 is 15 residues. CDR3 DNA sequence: TGTGCCAGCTCACCGTTGGTAGGGACCACCGGGGAGCTGTTTTTT. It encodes CASSPLVGTTGELFF. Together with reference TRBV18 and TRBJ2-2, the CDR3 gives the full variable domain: NAGVMQNPRHLVRRRGQEARLRCSPMKGHSHVYWYRQLPEEGLKFMVYLQKENIIDESGMPKERFSAEFPKEGPSILRIQQVVRGDSAAYFCASSPLVGTTGELFFGEGSRLTVL.

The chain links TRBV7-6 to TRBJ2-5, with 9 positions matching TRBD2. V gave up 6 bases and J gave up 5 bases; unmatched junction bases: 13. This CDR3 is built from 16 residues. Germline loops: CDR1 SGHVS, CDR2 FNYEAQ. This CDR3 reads CASSLVVAGAGETQYF. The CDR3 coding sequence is TGTGCCAGCAGTCTTGTCGTAGCGGGAGCAGGGGAGACCCAGTACTTC.

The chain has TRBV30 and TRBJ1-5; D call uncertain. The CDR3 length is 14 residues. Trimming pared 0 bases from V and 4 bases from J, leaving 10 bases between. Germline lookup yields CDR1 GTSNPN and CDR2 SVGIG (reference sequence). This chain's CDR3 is CAWSVSTRNQPQHF. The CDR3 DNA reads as TGTGCCTGGAGTGTAAGTACCAGGAATCAGCCCCAGCATTTT.

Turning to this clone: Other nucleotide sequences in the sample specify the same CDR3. The CDR3: CASSPETGTYNEQFF. The CDR3 DNA reads TGTGCCAGCTCCCCTGAGACGGGGACCTACAATGAGCAGTTCTTC. The V gene is TRBV18, the J gene TRBJ2-1, with D possibly TRBD2 on 5 matching bases. V lost 6 bases and J 2 bases, leaving 14 bases between the germline ends. Germline loops: CDR1 KGHSH, CDR2 LQKENI. The CDR3 totals 15 residues.

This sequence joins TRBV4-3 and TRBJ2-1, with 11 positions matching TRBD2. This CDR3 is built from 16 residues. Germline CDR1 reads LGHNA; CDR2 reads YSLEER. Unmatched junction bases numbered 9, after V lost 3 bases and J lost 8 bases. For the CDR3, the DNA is TGCGCCAGCAGCCAGTCCGTAGCGGGAGGGTGGGATGAGCAGTTCTTC. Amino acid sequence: CASSQSVAGGWDEQFF.

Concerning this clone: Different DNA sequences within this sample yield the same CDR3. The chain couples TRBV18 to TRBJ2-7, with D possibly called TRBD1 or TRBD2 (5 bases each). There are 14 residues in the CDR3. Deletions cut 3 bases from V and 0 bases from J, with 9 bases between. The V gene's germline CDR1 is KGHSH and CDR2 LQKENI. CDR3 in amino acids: CASSPAGTSYEQYF. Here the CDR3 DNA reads TGTGCCAGCTCACCGGCAGGGACCTCCTACGAGCAGTACTTC.

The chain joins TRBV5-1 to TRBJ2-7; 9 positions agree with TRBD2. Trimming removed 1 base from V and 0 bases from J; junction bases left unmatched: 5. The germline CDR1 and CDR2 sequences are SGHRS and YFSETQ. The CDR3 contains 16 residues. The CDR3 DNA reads TGCGCCAGCAGCTTGTTCAATAGCGGGAGCTCCTACGAGCAGTACTTC. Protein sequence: CASSLFNSGSSYEQYF.

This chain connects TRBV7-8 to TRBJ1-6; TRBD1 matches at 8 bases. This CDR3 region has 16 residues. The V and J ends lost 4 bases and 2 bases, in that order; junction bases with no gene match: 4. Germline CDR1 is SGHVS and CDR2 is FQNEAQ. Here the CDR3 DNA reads TGTGCCAGCAGCTCGGACAGGGCGGCCTATAATTCACCCCTCCACTTT. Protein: CASSSDRAAYNSPLHF. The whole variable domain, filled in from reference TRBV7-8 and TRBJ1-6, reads GAGVSQSPRYKVAKRGQDVALRCDPISGHVSLFWYQQALGQGPEFLTYFQNEAQLDKSGLPSDRFFAERPEGSVSTLKIQRTQQEDSAVYLCASSSDRAAYNSPLHFGNGTRLTVT.

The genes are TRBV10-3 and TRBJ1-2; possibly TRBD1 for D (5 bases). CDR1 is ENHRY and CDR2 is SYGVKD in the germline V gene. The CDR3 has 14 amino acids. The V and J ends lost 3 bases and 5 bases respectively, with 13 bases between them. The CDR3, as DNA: TGTGCCATCAGTGAATCGGAGGGACGATATGGCTACACCTTC. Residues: CAISESEGRYGYTF.